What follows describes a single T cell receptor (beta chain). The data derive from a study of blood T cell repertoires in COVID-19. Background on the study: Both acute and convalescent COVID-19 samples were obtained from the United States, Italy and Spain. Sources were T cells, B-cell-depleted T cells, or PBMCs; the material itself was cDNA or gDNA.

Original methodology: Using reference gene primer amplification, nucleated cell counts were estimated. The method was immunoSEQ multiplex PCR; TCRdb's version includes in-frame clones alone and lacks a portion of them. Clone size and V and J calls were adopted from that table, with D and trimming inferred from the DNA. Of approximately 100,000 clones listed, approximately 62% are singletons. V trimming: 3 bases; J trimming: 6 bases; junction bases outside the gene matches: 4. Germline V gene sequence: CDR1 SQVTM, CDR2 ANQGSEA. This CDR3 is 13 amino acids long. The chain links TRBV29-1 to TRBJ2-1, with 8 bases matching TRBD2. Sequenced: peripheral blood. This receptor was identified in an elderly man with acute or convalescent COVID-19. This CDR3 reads CSVDLAGGNEQFF. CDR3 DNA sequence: TGCAGCGTTGACCTGGCGGGAGGCAATGAGCAGTTCTTC.